This T cell receptor beta chain was recovered during a study of sequential checkpoint blockade in melanoma. The overall study: Each arm's sequence ended with maintenance nivolumab. DNA from 85 to 95 pretreatment tumor samples underwent TCRβ immunosequencing.

As for treatment: randomized to nivolumab then ipilimumab (arm A) or the reverse (arm B). None of the patients previously received DNA-damaging chemotherapy. There are 16 residues in the CDR3. Germline loops: CDR1 SGHVS, CDR2 FNYEAQ. Between the trimmed V and J ends, which lost 4 bases and 8 bases, there was a span of 22 bases. TCRdb's table, derived via immunoSEQ multiplex PCR, lists solely in-frame clones and lacks some. Counted here are 7,000 or so clones, 20% to 25% occurring once; the ten biggest clones make up 9.5% to 15%. The sample consisted of tumor tissue (inferred from file names), taken from a patient given nivolumab and ipilimumab in sequence. The receptor's source is a human donor with melanoma. The chain recombines TRBV7-6 with TRBJ2-3, with a tentative D call TRBD1 (5 bases). The CDR3 loop reads CASSSLSGFLRGTQYF. In DNA, the CDR3 is TGTGCCAGCAGCTCCCTCTCAGGATTTCTAAGGGGTACGCAGTATTTT.